These 25 T cell receptor beta chains were all obtained from the same sample, sequenced in a study of T-cell memory formation after mild COVID-19. TCRdb re-derived calls from the 5' RACE reads in MiXCR, one entry per CDR3 protein. The sample has roughly 300,000 distinct CDR3 sequences; roughly 13% are singletons. The sample was PBMCs or a T cell subset sorted from them (not recorded which). These receptors all come from a man between 18 and 35 years old who had mild COVID-19 (a few samples of this study predate the infection). Cell type and time point are not known.

This chain uses TRBV28 with TRBJ2-7; D may be TRBD1 (6 bases). V lost 2 bases and J lost 3, with 11 bases in between. The CDR3 has 14 amino acids. Per germline, CDR1 MDHEN and CDR2 SYDVKM. The CDR3 protein is CASSLAGVVYEQYV. CDR3 nucleotides: TGTGCCAGCAGTTTAGCAGGGGTCGTCTACGAGCAGTACGTC.

CDR3 in amino acids: CASSPNPEYEQYF. The DNA of the CDR3 is TGTGCCAGCAGCCCCAATCCTGAGTACGAGCAGTACTTC. The V call is TRBV6-6, the J call TRBJ2-7, with D unclear. V was trimmed by 6 bases and J by 4 bases, leaving 13 bases between them. In germline, CDR1 is MNHNY, CDR2 SVGAGI (reference sequence). The CDR3 sequence is 13 residues long.

This clonotype was seen only a few times. The chain employs TRBV6-1 and TRBJ2-1, with D possibly matching TRBD2 (6 bases). Per the germline V gene, CDR1 is MNHNS and CDR2 is SASEGT. Trimming cost V 9 bases and J 8 bases, with 14 bases left between them. The CDR3 runs 12 residues. DNA for the CDR3: TGTGCCAGTGAGGTGGGGGGTTATGAGCAGTTCTTC. Its protein is CASEVGGYEQFF.

The table lists this clonotype with many counts. V gene TRBV7-8 combines with J gene TRBJ2-2; 7 nucleotides match TRBD1. Germline CDR1 and CDR2: SGHVS and FQNEAQ. This CDR3 has 14 amino acids. The V gene end was trimmed by 6 bases and the J gene end by 1 base; junction bases not matched to a gene: 2. The CDR3 spells CASSRQGNTGELFF. In DNA form, the CDR3 reads TGTGCCAGCAGTCGACAGGGGAACACCGGGGAGCTGTTTTTT.

The V call is TRBV5-6, the J call TRBJ1-2; 8 bases are a match to TRBD1. Germline CDR1 and CDR2: SGHDT and YYEEEE. The CDR3 contains 16 residues. With 5 bases clipped from V and 5 bases from J, the junction kept 14 bases outside the gene matches. The CDR3 reads CASRSGGLRGPYGYTF. In nucleotides, the CDR3 is TGTGCCAGCAGATCAGGGGGCCTCCGGGGGCCTTATGGCTACACCTTC.

This clonotype was picked up a small number of times. The V gene is TRBV7-2, the J gene TRBJ1-1, with 7 bases that match TRBD1. J lost 5 bases, V lost 5 bases, and 11 bases had no gene match. The CDR3 totals 15 residues. The germline CDR1 and CDR2 sequences are SGHTA and FQGNSA. This CDR3 reads CASSPNPGGVTEAFF. CDR3 sequence (DNA): TGTGCCAGCAGCCCAAACCCAGGGGGGGTTACTGAAGCTTTCTTT.

CDR3 protein: CAGRNSGNTIYF. The CDR3 DNA reads as TGTGCCGGCCGAAACTCTGGAAACACCATATATTTT. This chain links TRBV2 with TRBJ1-3; no reliable D call. Trimming removed 11 bases at V and 0 bases at J, with 8 bases between. CDR1 is SNHLY and CDR2 is FYNNEI in the germline V gene. There are 12 residues in the CDR3. Looking up the rest from reference TRBV2 and TRBJ1-3 gives the full variable domain: EPEVTQTPSHQVTQMGQEVILRCVPISNHLYFYWYRQILGQKVEFLVSFYNNEISEKSEIFDDQFSVERPDGSNFTLKIRSTKLEDSAMYFCAGRNSGNTIYFGEGSWLTVV.

V is TRBV25-1 and J is TRBJ2-5; TRBD2 aligns across 7 bases. Germline V gene data show CDR1 as MGHDK and CDR2 as SYGVNS. The CDR3 length is 12 residues. Unmatched junction bases numbered 3, after V lost 10 bases and J lost 1 base. CDR3 loop: CATASGQETQYF. DNA of the CDR3: TGTGCCACCGCTAGCGGCCAAGAGACCCAGTACTTC.

The chain uses TRBV29-1 and TRBJ1-2; D is unresolved. Per the germline V gene, CDR1 is SQVTM and CDR2 is ANQGSEA. Trimming stripped 4 bases from V and 3 bases from J, with 12 bases between. The CDR3 is 13 amino acids. DNA of the CDR3: TGCAGCGTTGCCCTAGCTTTGGACTATGGCTACACCTTC. Its protein product is CSVALALDYGYTF.

The chain links TRBV5-5 to TRBJ2-7, with D unclear. Germline CDR1 SGHKS, CDR2 YYEKEE (reference sequence). This CDR3 comprises 13 residues. The V and J ends lost 0 bases and 4 bases respectively, with 8 bases between them. The DNA for the CDR3 is TGTGCCAGCAGCTTGGATTGGCAGTACGAGCAGTACTTC. This translates into CASSLDWQYEQYF.

CDR3 DNA sequence: TGCGCCAGCAGCTTGCTTTCAGGGGGTTCGTACACCGGGGAGCTGTTTTTT. This translates into CASSLLSGGSYTGELFF. The V and J genes are TRBV5-1 and TRBJ2-2; 7 bases map to TRBD1. CDR3 length equals 17 residues. Germline V gives CDR1 SGHRS, CDR2 YFSETQ. Losses at the gene ends were 1 base for V and 3 bases for J; bases not matched to a gene: 9.

This clonotype was seen a few times. This chain joins TRBV2 and TRBJ1-5, with 9 bases lining up with TRBD1. V was clipped by 5 bases and J by 3 bases; unmatched bases: 5. Germline assignment: CDR1 SNHLY and CDR2 FYNNEI. There are 15 residues in the CDR3. This chain's CDR3 is CASSMDRGDNQPQHF. The DNA of the CDR3 is TGTGCCAGCAGTATGGACAGGGGCGACAATCAGCCCCAGCATTTT.

Only a few counts were recorded for this clonotype. As DNA, the CDR3 is TGTGCCAGCAGTGAACCCGGTTATGGCTACACCTTC. Amino acids: CASSEPGYGYTF. The chain is built from TRBV25-1 and TRBJ1-2; no reliable D call. This CDR3 region has 12 residues. V was clipped by 2 bases and J by 5 bases, with 6 bases between them. From germline, CDR1 is MGHDK and CDR2 SYGVNS.

CDR3 sequence: CASSPLGQGRTDTQYF. DNA of the CDR3: TGTGCCAGCTCACCTCTGGGACAGGGGCGCACAGATACGCAGTATTTT. The rearrangement uses TRBV18 and TRBJ2-3, with 10 bases identical to TRBD1. V shed 3 bases and J 1 base; nucleotides not matched to a gene: 4. Germline V gene data show CDR1 as KGHSH and CDR2 as LQKENI. The CDR3 consists of 16 residues. Full variable domain (outside the CDR3, taken from reference TRBV18 and TRBJ2-3): NAGVMQNPRHLVRRRGQEARLRCSPMKGHSHVYWYRQLPEEGLKFMVYLQKENIIDESGMPKERFSAEFPKEGPSILRIQQVVRGDSAAYFCASSPLGQGRTDTQYFGPGTRLTVL.

The chain employs TRBV28 and TRBJ2-7; possible D gene TRBD2, 6 bases. V lost 4 bases and J lost 3, with 13 bases in between. The germline V gene has CDR1 MDHEN and CDR2 SYDVKM. The CDR3 sequence is 14 residues long. Here the CDR3 reads CASSSSSAVYEQYV. The CDR3 nucleotides are TGTGCCAGCAGTTCGTCTAGCGCAGTCTACGAGCAGTACGTC.

This chain links TRBV12-3 or TRBV12-4 with TRBJ2-7, with 7 bases that match TRBD1. Germline trimming cut 7 bases from V and 3 bases from J; bases unmatched to any gene: 9. This CDR3 region has 14 residues. CDR3 sequence (DNA): TGTGCCAGCAACAAACAGGGGACGTACTACGAGCAGTACTTC. Amino acid sequence: CASNKQGTYYEQYF.

This clonotype was counted only a few times. V and J are TRBV6-5 and TRBJ2-7; 13 bases map to TRBD2. Looked up from germline, CDR1 is MNHEY and CDR2 is SVGAGI. The V and J ends lost 5 bases and 4 bases, in that order; junction bases with no gene match: 11. There are 17 residues in the CDR3. The DNA for the CDR3 is TGTGCCAGCAGTCGGACTAGCGGGGGCGCCAGGGGGTACGAGCAGTACTTC. Its translation is CASSRTSGGARGYEQYF.

This chain links TRBV29-1 with TRBJ1-1; D is perhaps TRBD1 (5 bases). The CDR3 covers 13 residues. The germline V and J ends were trimmed by 5 bases and 1 base, with 11 bases remaining between them. In germline, CDR1 is SQVTM, CDR2 ANQGSEA. The CDR3 nucleotides are TGCAGCGTTTGGGACGGGTGGAACACTGAAGCTTTCTTT. Its protein is CSVWDGWNTEAFF.

This clonotype was observed at least ten times. J is TRBJ2-2 and V is TRBV20-1; D is ambiguous. The CDR3 has 14 residues. V was clipped by 6 bases and J by 5 bases, with 16 bases between them. In germline, CDR1 is DFQATT, CDR2 SNEGSKA (reference sequence). The CDR3 DNA is TGCAGTGCCAGTCAGGCGGTAGTGACCGGGGAGCTGTTTTTT. Amino acid sequence: CSASQAVVTGELFF.

This clonotype came up many times. V and J are TRBV5-1 and TRBJ1-6; D call uncertain. The CDR3 has 13 amino acids. V was shortened by 4 bases and J by 10 bases, with 12 bases between the two germline ends. The V gene's germline CDR1 is SGHRS and CDR2 YFSETQ. CDR3: CASSLDLGSPLHF. The CDR3 coding sequence is TGCGCCAGCAGCCTCGACTTGGGGTCACCCCTCCACTTT. Supplemented by reference TRBV5-1 and TRBJ1-6, the full variable domain reads KAGVTQTPRYLIKTRGQQVTLSCSPISGHRSVSWYQQTPGQGLQFLFEYFSETQRNKGNFPGRFSGRQFSNSRSEMNVSTLELGDSALYLCASSLDLGSPLHFGNGTRLTVT.

This clonotype came up a few times. This chain uses TRBV6-2 or TRBV6-3 with TRBJ2-2, with D possibly TRBD1 on 5 matching bases. Trimming removed 5 bases from V and 7 bases from J, with 14 bases in between. CDR1 and CDR2 from the germline V gene are MNHEY and SVGEGT. This CDR3 is built from 14 residues. CDR3 DNA sequence: TGTGCCAGCAGTCGCTTTGTCCAGGGCGGGGAGCTGTTTTTT. It translates to CASSRFVQGGELFF.

This clonotype has only a few counts. The V call is TRBV5-6, the J call TRBJ2-5, with 11 bases matching TRBD2. The CDR3 consists of 15 residues. V was pared by 2 bases and J by 5 bases, with 5 bases of the junction left unmatched. Germline V lookup: CDR1 SGHDT, CDR2 YYEEEE. As DNA, the CDR3 is TGTGCCAGCAGCTTTGGACTAGCGGGCTTGGAGACCCAGTACTTC. The encoded protein is CASSFGLAGLETQYF.

The table lists this clonotype with a few counts. The V and J genes are TRBV15 and TRBJ2-1; 9 bases align to TRBD2. In germline, CDR1 is LNHNV, CDR2 YYDKDF (reference sequence). The V segment lost 7 bases and the J segment 6 bases; nucleotides outside the gene matches: 7. This CDR3 has 14 amino acids. The CDR3, as DNA: TGTGCCACCACCCTTGCGGGGGGGTTCAATGAGCAGTTCTTC. This encodes CATTLAGGFNEQFF. Looking up the rest from reference TRBV15 and TRBJ2-1 gives the full variable domain: DAMVIQNPRYQVTQFGKPVTLSCSQTLNHNVMYWYQQKSSQAPKLLFHYYDKDFNNEADTPDNFQSRRPNTSFCFLDIRSPGLGDTAMYLCATTLAGGFNEQFFGPGTRLTVL.

V gene TRBV3-1 combines with J gene TRBJ1-6; D gene ambiguous. Trimming removed 4 bases at V and 8 bases at J, with 15 bases between. The CDR3 is 15 residues long. CDR1 LGHDT and CDR2 YNNKEL come from the germline V gene (reference sequence). DNA for the CDR3: TGTGCCAGCAGCCCATATTTGAGACGACATTCACCCCTCCACTTT. Amino acids: CASSPYLRRHSPLHF. The complete variable domain, with remaining parts taken from reference TRBV3-1 and TRBJ1-6, reads DTAVSQTPKYLVTQMGNDKSIKCEQNLGHDTMYWYKQDSKKFLKIMFSYNNKELIINETVPNRFSPKSPDKAHLNLHINSLELGDSAVYFCASSPYLRRHSPLHFGNGTRLTVT.

The chain links TRBV7-2 to TRBJ2-5; D possibly corresponds to TRBD2 (5 bases). The CDR3 is made up of 12 amino acids. Germline values: CDR1 SGHTA, CDR2 FQGNSA. V was cut by 3 bases and J by 6 bases, with 8 bases left in between. The chain's CDR3 is CASSFTGKTQYF. Here the CDR3 DNA reads TGTGCCAGCAGCTTTACCGGGAAGACCCAGTACTTC. Full variable domain (remainder filled in from reference TRBV7-2 and TRBJ2-5): GAGVSQSPSNKVTEKGKDVELRCDPISGHTALYWYRQSLGQGLEFLIYFQGNSAPDKSGLPSDRFSAERTGGSVSTLTIQRTQQEDSAVYLCASSFTGKTQYFGPGTRLLVL.